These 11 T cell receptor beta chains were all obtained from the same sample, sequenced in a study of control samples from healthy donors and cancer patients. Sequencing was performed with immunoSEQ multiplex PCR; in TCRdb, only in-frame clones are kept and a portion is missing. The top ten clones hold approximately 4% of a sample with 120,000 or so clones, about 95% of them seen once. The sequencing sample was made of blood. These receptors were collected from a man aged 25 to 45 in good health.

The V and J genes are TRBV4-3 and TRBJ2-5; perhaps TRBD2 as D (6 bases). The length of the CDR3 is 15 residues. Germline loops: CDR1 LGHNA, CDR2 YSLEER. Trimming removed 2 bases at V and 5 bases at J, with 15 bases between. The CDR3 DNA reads TGCGCCAGCAGCCAAAGTCCCGGGAGTCGGGAGACCCAGTACTTC. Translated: CASSQSPGSRETQYF.

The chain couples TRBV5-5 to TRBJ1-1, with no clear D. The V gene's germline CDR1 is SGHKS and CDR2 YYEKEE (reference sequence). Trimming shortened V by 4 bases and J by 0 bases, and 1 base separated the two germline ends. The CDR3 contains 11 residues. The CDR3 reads CASSLNTEAFF. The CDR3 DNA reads TGTGCCAGCAGCCTGAACACTGAAGCTTTCTTT.

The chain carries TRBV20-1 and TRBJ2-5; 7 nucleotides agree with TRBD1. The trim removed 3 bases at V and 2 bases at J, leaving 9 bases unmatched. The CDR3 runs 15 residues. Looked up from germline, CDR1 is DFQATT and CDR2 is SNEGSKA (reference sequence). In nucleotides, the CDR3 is TGCAGTGCTAGTCCTACAGGGGCACTACAAGAGACCCAGTACTTC. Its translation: CSASPTGALQETQYF.

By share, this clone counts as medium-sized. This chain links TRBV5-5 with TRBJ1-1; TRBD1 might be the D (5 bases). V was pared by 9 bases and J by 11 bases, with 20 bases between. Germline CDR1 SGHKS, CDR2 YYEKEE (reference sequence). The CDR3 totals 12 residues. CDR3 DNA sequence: TGTGCCACCGACGATGGGGCAGTTGCGGCTTTCTTT. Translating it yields CATDDGAVAAFF.

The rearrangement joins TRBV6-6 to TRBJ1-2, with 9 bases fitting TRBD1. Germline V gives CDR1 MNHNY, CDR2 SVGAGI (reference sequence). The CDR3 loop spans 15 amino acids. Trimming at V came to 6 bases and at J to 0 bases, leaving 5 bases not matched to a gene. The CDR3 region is CASRSRTGANYGYTF. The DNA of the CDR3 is TGTGCCAGCAGGTCACGGACAGGGGCTAACTATGGCTACACCTTC.

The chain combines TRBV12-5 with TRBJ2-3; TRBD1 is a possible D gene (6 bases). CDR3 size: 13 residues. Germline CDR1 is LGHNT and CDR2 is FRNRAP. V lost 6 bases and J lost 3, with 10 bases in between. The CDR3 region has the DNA TGTGCTAGTGGCTCTACAGGGACAGATACGCAGTATTTT. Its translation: CASGSTGTDTQYF. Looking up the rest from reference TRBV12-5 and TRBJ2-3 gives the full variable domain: DARVTQTPRHKVTEMGQEVTMRCQPILGHNTVFWYRQTMMQGLELLAYFRNRAPLDDSGMPKDRFSAEMPDATLATLKIQPSEPRDSAVYFCASGSTGTDTQYFGPGTRLTVL.

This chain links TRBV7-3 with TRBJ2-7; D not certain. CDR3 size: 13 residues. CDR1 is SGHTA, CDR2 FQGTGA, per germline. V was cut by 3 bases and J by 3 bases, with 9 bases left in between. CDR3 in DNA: TGTGCCAGCAGCTTGTATCGGCACTACGAGCAGTACTTC. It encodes CASSLYRHYEQYF.

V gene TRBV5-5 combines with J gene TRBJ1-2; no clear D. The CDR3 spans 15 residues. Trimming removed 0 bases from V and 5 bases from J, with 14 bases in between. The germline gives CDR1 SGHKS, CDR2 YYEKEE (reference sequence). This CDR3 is CASSLAGSDTYGYTF. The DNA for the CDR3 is TGTGCCAGCAGCTTGGCCGGGTCTGACACATATGGCTACACCTTC.

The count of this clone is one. This chain's CDR3 is CASSGSVRRSETQYF. CDR3 nucleotide sequence: TGTGCCAGCAGCGGTAGCGTTCGAAGGTCAGAGACCCAGTACTTC. The V and J genes are TRBV7-9 and TRBJ2-5, with a possible D match to TRBD2 (5 bases). Germline V gives CDR1 SEHNR, CDR2 FQNEAQ (reference sequence). V lost 5 bases and J lost 4, with 17 bases in between. The CDR3 extends over 15 amino acids.

The CDR3 nucleotides are TGTGCCAGCAGCTTAATGGCAGGGAGGTCCACCGGGGAGCTGTTTTTT. Translation gives CASSLMAGRSTGELFF. The chain uses TRBV7-3 and TRBJ2-2, with D possibly TRBD2 on 6 matching bases. The V gene lost 1 base and the J gene lost 4 bases, with 13 bases spanning the gap. This CDR3 comprises 16 residues. Germline V gene lookup returns CDR1 SGHTA and CDR2 FQGTGA.

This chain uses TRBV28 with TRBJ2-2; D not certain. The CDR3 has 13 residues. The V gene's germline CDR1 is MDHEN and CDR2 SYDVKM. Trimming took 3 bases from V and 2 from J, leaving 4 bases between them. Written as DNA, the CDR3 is TGTGCCAGCAGTTTTGCTAACACCGGGGAGCTGTTTTTT. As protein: CASSFANTGELFF.